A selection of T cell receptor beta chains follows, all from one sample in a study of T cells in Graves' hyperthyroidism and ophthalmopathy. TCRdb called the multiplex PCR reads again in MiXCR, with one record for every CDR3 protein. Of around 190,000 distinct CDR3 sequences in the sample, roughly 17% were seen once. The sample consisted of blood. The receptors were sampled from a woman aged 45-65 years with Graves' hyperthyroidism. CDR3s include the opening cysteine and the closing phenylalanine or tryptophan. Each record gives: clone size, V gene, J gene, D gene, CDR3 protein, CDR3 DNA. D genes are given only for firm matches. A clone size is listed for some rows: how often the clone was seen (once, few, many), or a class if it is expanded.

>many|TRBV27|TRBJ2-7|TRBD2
CASSMRSGSSSEQYF
TGTGCCAGCAGTATGCGTAGCGGGAGCTCGAGCGAGCAGTACTTC
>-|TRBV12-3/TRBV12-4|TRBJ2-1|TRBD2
CASSLGGTSGVNEQFF
TGTGCCAGCAGCCTAGGGGGGACTAGCGGGGTCAATGAGCAGTTCTTC
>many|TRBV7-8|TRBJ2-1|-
CASSLVGVRGNEQFF
TGTGCCAGCAGCTTAGTTGGGGTACGGGGGAATGAGCAGTTCTTC
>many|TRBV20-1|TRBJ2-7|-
CSAERRNSYEQYF
TGCAGTGCAGAAAGGCGAAACTCCTACGAGCAGTACTTC
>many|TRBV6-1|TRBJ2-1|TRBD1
CASSPTSGTGIYNEQFF
TGTGCCAGCAGCCCCACTTCTGGGACAGGGATCTACAATGAGCAGTTCTTC
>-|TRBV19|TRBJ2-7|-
CASKEGYISYEQYF
TGTGCCAGTAAGGAGGGGTATATCTCCTACGAGCAGTACTTC
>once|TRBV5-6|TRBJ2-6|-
CASSLARSGANVLTF
TGTGCCAGCAGCTTGGCCCGCTCTGGGGCCAACGTCCTGACTTTC
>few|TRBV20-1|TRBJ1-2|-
CSALRRDQGGYTF
TGCAGTGCCCTAAGGAGGGATCAGGGTGGCTACACCTTC
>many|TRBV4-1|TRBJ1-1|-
CASSHPLENTEAFF
TGCGCCAGCAGCCACCCCCTAGAGAACACTGAAGCTTTCTTT
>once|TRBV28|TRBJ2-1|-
CASNFDSNEQFF
TGTGCCAGCAATTTTGACAGCAATGAGCAGTTCTTC
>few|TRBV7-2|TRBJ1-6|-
CASSRTSQISSPLHF
TGTGCCAGCAGCCGCACCTCACAGATTTCCTCACCCCTCCACTTT
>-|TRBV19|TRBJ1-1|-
CASSQWNLNTEAFF
TGTGCCAGTAGTCAGTGGAATTTGAACACTGAAGCTTTCTTT
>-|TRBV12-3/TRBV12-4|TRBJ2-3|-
CASSRARAADTQYF
TGTGCCAGCAGTCGTGCCCGGGCGGCAGATACGCAGTATTTT
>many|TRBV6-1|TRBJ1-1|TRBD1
CASSESTGARAFF
TGTGCCAGCAGTGAATCAACAGGGGCTCGAGCTTTCTTT
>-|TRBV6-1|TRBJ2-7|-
CASRLQGRTDYEQYF
TGTGCCAGCAGATTACAGGGGAGGACCGACTACGAGCAGTACTTC
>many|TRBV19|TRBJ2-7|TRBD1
CASSGTAIFYEQYF
TGTGCCAGTAGCGGGACAGCCATTTTCTACGAGCAGTACTTC
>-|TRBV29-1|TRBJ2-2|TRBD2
CSVTSGSVNTGELFF
TGCAGCGTTACAAGCGGGAGCGTGAACACCGGGGAGCTGTTTTTT
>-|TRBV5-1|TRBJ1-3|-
CASAGQSSGNTIYF
TGCGCCAGTGCGGGGCAGAGCTCTGGAAACACCATATATTTT
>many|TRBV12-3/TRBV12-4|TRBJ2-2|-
CASSRPGLDTGELFF
TGTGCCAGCAGTCGACCGGGGTTGGACACCGGGGAGCTGTTTTTT
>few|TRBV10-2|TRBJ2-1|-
CASSAGTYNEQFF
TGCGCCAGCAGCGCCGGGACCTACAATGAGCAGTTCTTC
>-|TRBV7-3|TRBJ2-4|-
CASSLTGPPLGKNIQYF
TGTGCCAGCAGCTTAACAGGGCCCCCCTTGGGCAAAAACATTCAGTACTTC
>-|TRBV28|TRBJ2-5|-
CASSWARGEAQYF
TGTGCCAGCAGTTGGGCCAGGGGGGAGGCCCAGTACTTC
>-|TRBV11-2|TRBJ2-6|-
CASNPLSGANVLTF
TGTGCCAGCAACCCATTATCTGGGGCCAACGTCCTGACTTTC
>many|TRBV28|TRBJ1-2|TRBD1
CAGLGQGGGYTF
TGTGCCGGACTAGGACAGGGCGGTGGCTACACCTTC
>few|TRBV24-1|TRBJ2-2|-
CATSALVSGELFF
TGTGCCACCAGTGCTTTAGTCTCCGGGGAGCTGTTTTTT
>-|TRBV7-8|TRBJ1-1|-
CASSLEVSVEAFF
TGTGCCAGCAGCTTAGAAGTTTCCGTTGAAGCTTTCTTT
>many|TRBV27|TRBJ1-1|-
CASSVRDTMNTEAFF
TGTGCCAGCAGTGTCCGGGACACGATGAACACTGAAGCTTTCTTT
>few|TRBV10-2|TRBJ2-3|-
CASTPSRNLNPDTQYF
TGCGCCAGCACCCCTAGCCGCAACCTTAACCCAGATACGCAGTATTTT
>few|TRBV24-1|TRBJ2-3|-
CATSGGSTDTQYF
TGTGCCACCAGTGGTGGGAGCACAGATACGCAGTATTTT
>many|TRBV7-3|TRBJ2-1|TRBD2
CASSLSSGVYNEQFF
TGTGCCAGCAGCTTATCTAGCGGGGTCTACAATGAGCAGTTCTTC
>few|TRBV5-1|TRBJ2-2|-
CASSAVGPYTGELFF
TGCGCCAGCAGCGCGGTAGGGCCTTACACCGGGGAGCTGTTTTTT
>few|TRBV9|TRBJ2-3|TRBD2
CASSGGLAGVGTQYF
TGTGCCAGCAGCGGGGGACTAGCGGGAGTGGGTACGCAGTATTTT
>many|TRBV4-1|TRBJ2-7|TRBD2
CASSQVREGPYEQYF
TGCGCCAGCAGCCAAGTGCGGGAGGGCCCCTACGAGCAGTACTTC
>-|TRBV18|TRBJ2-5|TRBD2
CASSPSLAGVVETQYF
TGTGCCAGCTCACCATCCCTAGCGGGAGTTGTTGAGACCCAGTACTTC
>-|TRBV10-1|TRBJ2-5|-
CASSESTGGVETQYF
TGCGCCAGCAGTGAGTCGACAGGAGGGGTAGAGACCCAGTACTTC
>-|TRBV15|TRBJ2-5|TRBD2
CATSKLAGDGQETQYF
TGTGCCACCAGCAAACTAGCGGGAGATGGACAAGAGACCCAGTACTTC
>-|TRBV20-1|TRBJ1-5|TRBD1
CSARPGQGEVYSNQPQHF
TGCAGTGCCCGCCCGGGACAGGGGGAGGTCTATAGCAATCAGCCCCAGCATTTT
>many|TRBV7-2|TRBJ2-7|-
CASTTTLTSYEQYF
TGTGCCAGCACCACTACATTGACCTCCTACGAGCAGTACTTC
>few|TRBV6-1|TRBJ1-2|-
CASSEAANLGGYTF
TGTGCCAGCAGTGAAGCGGCGAATCTAGGGGGCTACACCTTC
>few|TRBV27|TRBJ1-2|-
CASSLQGRHYGYTF
TGTGCCAGCAGTTTACAGGGCCGGCACTATGGCTACACCTTC
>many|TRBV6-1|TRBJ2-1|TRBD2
CASTPGLRKNEQFF
TGTGCCAGCACCCCGGGACTACGTAAGAATGAGCAGTTCTTC
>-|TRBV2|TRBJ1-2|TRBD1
CASSADRAGGYTF
TGTGCCAGCAGCGCTGACAGGGCCGGCGGCTACACCTTC
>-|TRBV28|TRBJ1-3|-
CASSFGTGVTGNTIYF
TGTGCCAGCAGTTTCGGGACGGGGGTCACTGGAAACACCATATATTTT
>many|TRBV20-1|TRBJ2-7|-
CSAQKGDSPSYEQYF
TGCAGTGCTCAAAAAGGGGATTCCCCCTCCTACGAGCAGTACTTC
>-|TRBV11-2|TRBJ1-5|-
CASSLAPGLHNQPQHF
TGTGCCAGCAGCTTAGCCCCCGGACTGCACAATCAGCCCCAGCATTTT
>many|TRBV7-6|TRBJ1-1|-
CASSKRENTEAFF
TGTGCCAGCAGCAAAAGGGAGAACACTGAAGCTTTCTTT
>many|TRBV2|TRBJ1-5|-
CASSEGSGHQPQHF
TGTGCCAGCAGTGAGGGGTCAGGCCATCAGCCCCAGCATTTT
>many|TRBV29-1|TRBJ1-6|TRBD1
CSVGQELNSPLHF
TGCAGCGTGGGACAGGAACTTAATTCACCCCTCCACTTT
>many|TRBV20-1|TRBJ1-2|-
CSASPPRQEIYGYTF
TGCAGTGCTAGTCCCCCGCGACAGGAGATTTATGGCTACACCTTC
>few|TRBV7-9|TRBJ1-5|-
CASSEDGYSNQPQHF
TGTGCCAGCAGCGAGGACGGATATAGCAATCAGCCCCAGCATTTT